The 24 T cell receptor beta chains below all came from one sample that was sequenced in a study of blood T cell repertoires in COVID-19. The method was immunoSEQ multiplex PCR; TCRdb's version includes in-frame clones alone and lacks a portion of them. This sample yields roughly 100,000 clones, of which approximately 82% are seen a single time; about 9% belongs to the top ten. The sample comprised peripheral blood. The receptors stem from a man between 60 and 70 years old with active or convalescent COVID-19.

The genes are TRBV27 and TRBJ2-7, with D possibly TRBD1 on 6 matching bases. The CDR3 extends over 14 amino acids. Trimming cost V 8 bases and J 2 bases, with 16 bases left between them. Germline assignment: CDR1 MNHEY and CDR2 SMNVEV (reference sequence). DNA of the CDR3: TGTGCCAGCCGGTTGTCAGGGGTCACCTACGAGCAGTACTTC. Amino acid sequence: CASRLSGVTYEQYF.

J is TRBJ2-1 and V is TRBV7-9; 9 bases are a match to TRBD2. The V gene end was trimmed by 1 base and the J gene end by 5 bases; junction bases not matched to a gene: 12. Per germline, CDR1 SEHNR and CDR2 FQNEAQ (reference sequence). The CDR3 sequence is 18 residues long. The CDR3 DNA reads TGTGCCAGCAGCTTAGGGTGGAAAAGCGGGAGGTTTAACAATGAGCAGTTCTTC. Translated, it gives CASSLGWKSGRFNNEQFF.

V gene TRBV15 combines with J gene TRBJ2-2; D is undetermined. Germline V lookup: CDR1 LNHNV, CDR2 YYDKDF (reference sequence). Trimming removed 3 bases from V and 5 bases from J, with 4 bases in between. The CDR3 has 12 amino acids. CDR3 sequence (DNA): TGTGCCACCAGCAGGGCTACCGGGGAGCTGTTTTTT. This codes for CATSRATGELFF.

This clone was recorded only once. The gene calls are TRBV29-1 and TRBJ1-2, with 8 nucleotides matching TRBD1. J lost 5 bases, V lost 4 bases, and 9 bases had no gene match. The CDR3 extends over 14 amino acids. Germline CDR1 SQVTM, CDR2 ANQGSEA. The CDR3 here is CSVGGQGGWYGYTF. In DNA form, the CDR3 reads TGCAGCGTTGGTGGACAGGGAGGATGGTATGGCTACACCTTC.

The chain carries TRBV10-3 and TRBJ1-2; TRBD1 might be the D (6 bases). Deletions cut 5 bases from V and 3 bases from J, with 19 bases between. The CDR3 runs to 16 residues. Germline values: CDR1 ENHRY, CDR2 SYGVKD. Here the CDR3 DNA reads TGTGCCATCAGTAGGGAACAGGGTTCTTTTGACTATGGCTACACCTTC. Amino acid sequence: CAISREQGSFDYGYTF.

V usage is TRBV19 and J usage is TRBJ2-2; D remains ambiguous. Germline lookup yields CDR1 LNHDA and CDR2 SQIVND (reference sequence). Trimming took 0 bases from V and 5 from J, leaving 4 bases between them. This CDR3 has 13 residues. This CDR3 is CASSIERTGELFF. CDR3 sequence (DNA): TGTGCCAGTAGTATAGAGAGGACCGGGGAGCTGTTTTTT.

This rearrangement joins TRBV5-1 to TRBJ1-6; maybe TRBD1 (6 bases). Trimming stripped 4 bases from V and 0 bases from J, with 14 bases between. This CDR3 has 17 amino acids. Germline assignment: CDR1 SGHRS and CDR2 YFSETQ. The CDR3 reads CASSRQETSSYNSPLHF. As DNA, the CDR3 is TGCGCCAGCAGCCGACAGGAGACAAGCTCCTATAATTCACCCCTCCACTTT.

The gene calls are TRBV28 and TRBJ1-1; 7 bases line up with TRBD1. Germline CDR1 is MDHEN and CDR2 is SYDVKM. V was clipped by 4 bases and J by 10 bases; unmatched bases: 6. This CDR3 region has 12 residues. The CDR3 nucleotides are TGTGCCAGCAGTTCAACAGGGGAATTAGCTTTCTTT. Its translation is CASSSTGELAFF.

The chain joins TRBV14 to TRBJ1-2, with D perhaps TRBD1 (5 bases). The CDR3 is 15 residues long. The V gene lost 3 bases and the J gene lost 6 bases, with 17 bases spanning the gap. CDR1 is SGHDN and CDR2 is FVKESK in the germline V gene. The CDR3 loop reads CASSQASSGYNGYTF. The CDR3 DNA reads as TGTGCCAGCAGCCAGGCCTCTTCAGGGTACAATGGCTACACCTTC.

The chain carries TRBV7-2 and TRBJ2-2; TRBD2 aligns across 12 bases. This CDR3 is built from 15 residues. CDR1 and CDR2 from the germline V gene are SGHTA and FQGNSA. The ends lost 7 bases at V and 4 bases at J; junction bases unmatched: 4. In DNA, the CDR3 is TGTGCCAGCATCCTAGCGGGAGGGACCACCGGGGAGCTGTTTTTT. Its protein is CASILAGGTTGELFF.

The chain combines TRBV21-1 with TRBJ2-7; TRBD1 is the table's D call and was not checked against the DNA. TRBV21-1 is shown as a pseudogene. The CDR3 runs 15 residues. CDR3 sequence reads: CASSIRIEAGGEQYF. The CDR3, as DNA: TGTGCCAGCAGCATCCGCATAGAGGCAGGGGGAGAGCAGTACTTC.

The rearrangement uses TRBV5-5 and TRBJ1-1, with TRBD1 matching over 9 bases. Germline-derived CDR1 and CDR2 are SGHKS and YYEKEE (reference sequence). CDR3 length: 15 amino acids. J was trimmed by 0 bases and V by 5 bases; bases with no gene match: 5. The CDR3 coding sequence is TGTGCCAGCAGAACAGGGGGCTATATGAACACTGAAGCTTTCTTT. Its protein product is CASRTGGYMNTEAFF.

CDR3 sequence reads: CASSASGVDTQYF. The CDR3 DNA follows: TGTGCCAGCAGCGCCTCGGGGGTAGATACGCAGTATTTT. The rearrangement links TRBV9 to TRBJ2-3; TRBD2 is a possible D gene (6 bases). With 3 bases removed from V and 5 bases from J, the gap between germline ends came to 10 bases. CDR1 is SGDLS and CDR2 is YYNGEE in the germline V gene. The CDR3 sequence is 13 residues long. The full variable domain, with the rest looked up from reference TRBV9 and TRBJ2-3, is DSGVTQTPKHLITATGQRVTLRCSPRSGDLSVYWYQQSLDQGLQFLIQYYNGEERAKGNILERFSAQQFPDLHSELNLSSLELGDSALYFCASSASGVDTQYFGPGTRLTVL.

The chain carries TRBV5-4 and TRBJ2-1; the D is unclear. With 4 bases removed from V and 4 bases from J, the gap between germline ends came to 3 bases. Per germline, CDR1 SGHNT and CDR2 YYREEE (reference sequence). This CDR3 is built from 11 residues. The CDR3 nucleotides are TGTGCCAGCAGCGAGTACAATGAGCAGTTCTTC. Translated: CASSEYNEQFF.

This clone was detected only a few times. J is TRBJ1-1 and V is TRBV19, with TRBD1 matching 8 bases. V lost 7 bases to trimming and J lost 4 bases; unmatched junction nucleotides: 8. Germline V gene lookup returns CDR1 LNHDA and CDR2 SQIVND (reference sequence). The CDR3 is 14 residues long. CDR3 in amino acids: CASTDRVDGTEAFF. Here the CDR3 DNA reads TGTGCCAGTACGGACAGGGTCGATGGCACTGAAGCTTTCTTT.

The chain joins TRBV29-1 to TRBJ2-5; D not certain. CDR1 and CDR2 from the germline V gene are SQVTM and ANQGSEA. This CDR3 has 13 residues. With 4 bases removed from V and 0 bases from J, the gap between germline ends came to 9 bases. CDR3 nucleotide sequence: TGCAGCGTTGTTGTCGGTAACCAAGAGACCCAGTACTTC. Its translation is CSVVVGNQETQYF.

The rearrangement links TRBV10-2 to TRBJ2-1; 10 nucleotides match TRBD1. Germline CDR1 is WSHSY and CDR2 is SAAADI. Trimming took 4 bases from V and 6 from J; bases not matched to a gene: 0. The CDR3 has 13 residues. The CDR3 nucleotides are TGCGCCAGCAGTGGGACAGGGGGCAATGAGCAGTTCTTC. Translation: CASSGTGGNEQFF.

V usage is TRBV6-6 and J usage is TRBJ2-2, with 8 bases fitting TRBD1. V trimming: 2 bases; J trimming: 5 bases; junction bases outside the gene matches: 4. This CDR3 has 15 residues. Germline V lookup: CDR1 MNHNY, CDR2 SVGAGI (reference sequence). CDR3 residues: CASSYPDRATGELFF. Here the CDR3 DNA reads TGTGCCAGCAGTTACCCGGACAGGGCGACCGGGGAGCTGTTTTTT.

V gene TRBV27 combines with J gene TRBJ2-1, with 12 bases identical to TRBD2. V lost 5 bases and J lost 7; bases outside the gene matches: 9. The germline V gene has CDR1 MNHEY and CDR2 SMNVEV (reference sequence). The CDR3 is 16 amino acids. The CDR3 here is CASSPKGLAGVNEQFF. CDR3 nucleotides: TGTGCCAGCAGTCCCAAGGGACTAGCGGGTGTTAATGAGCAGTTCTTC.

The gene calls are TRBV21-1 and TRBJ2-7; the table gives TRBD2 as D, unverified against the DNA. TRBV21-1 is shown as a pseudogene. CDR3 size: 16 residues. CDR3 sequence: CASIISPRSSSYEQYV. CDR3 nucleotide sequence: TGTGCCAGCATCATATCCCCCCGGTCAAGCTCCTACGAGCAGTACGTC.

The V and J genes are TRBV5-1 and TRBJ1-3; D perhaps matches TRBD1 (5 bases). CDR1 SGHRS and CDR2 YFSETQ come from the germline V gene. This CDR3 has 15 amino acids. V lost 2 bases, J lost 4 bases, and 13 bases lay in between. The CDR3 here is CASSLSGSSGNTIYF. In DNA, the CDR3 is TGCGCCAGCAGCTTATCAGGGTCCAGCGGAAACACCATATATTTT.

CDR3 in amino acids: CASSEQGGVEKLFF. Here the CDR3 DNA reads TGTGCCAGTAGTGAACAGGGGGGTGTGGAAAAACTGTTTTTT. The chain uses TRBV19 and TRBJ1-4; 8 bases are shared with TRBD1. The germline CDR1 and CDR2 sequences are LNHDA and SQIVND (reference sequence). V was pared by 5 bases and J by 8 bases, with 7 bases of the junction left unmatched. The CDR3 is made up of 14 amino acids.

This clone was recorded once. The chain links TRBV3-1 (or the pseudogene TRBV3-2) to TRBJ1-3, with 8 bases lining up with TRBD1. J was trimmed by 0 bases and V by 4 bases; bases with no gene match: 5. CDR1 and CDR2 from the germline V gene are LGHDT and YNNKEL (reference sequence). The CDR3 extends over 16 amino acids. CDR3 amino acids: CASSPTGDPSGNTIYF. The CDR3, as DNA: TGTGCCAGCAGCCCGACAGGGGATCCCTCTGGAAACACCATATATTTT.

This clone was seen once. J is TRBJ2-5 and V is TRBV2; a possible D gene is TRBD2 (6 bases). Germline CDR1 is SNHLY and CDR2 is FYNNEI. Trimming cost V 5 bases and J 1 base, with 8 bases left between them. The CDR3 has 13 residues. DNA of the CDR3: TGTGCCAGCAGTATGGGGGGCCAAGAGACCCAGTACTTC. Translating gives CASSMGGQETQYF.